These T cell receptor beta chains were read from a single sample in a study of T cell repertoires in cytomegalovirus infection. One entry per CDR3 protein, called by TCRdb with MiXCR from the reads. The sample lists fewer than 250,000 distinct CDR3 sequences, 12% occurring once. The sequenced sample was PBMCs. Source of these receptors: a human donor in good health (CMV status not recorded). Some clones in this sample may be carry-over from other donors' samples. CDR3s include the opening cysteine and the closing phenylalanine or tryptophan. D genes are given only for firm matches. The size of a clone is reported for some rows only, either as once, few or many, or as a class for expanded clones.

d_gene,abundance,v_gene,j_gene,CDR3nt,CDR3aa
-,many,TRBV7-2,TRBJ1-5,TGTGCCAGCACCTTCCCGGGGCAGCCCCAGCATTTT,CASTFPGQPQHF
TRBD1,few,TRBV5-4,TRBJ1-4,TGTGCCAGCAGCGTCGACAGGGTGGGCGAAAAACTGTTTTTT,CASSVDRVGEKLFF
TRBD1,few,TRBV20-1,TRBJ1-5,TGCAGTGCTAGAGACCCAGGGGGGATTAATCAGCCCCAGCATTTT,CSARDPGGINQPQHF
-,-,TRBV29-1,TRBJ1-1,TGCAGCGTTGCCCAGACCTCGAACACTGAAGCTTTCTTT,CSVAQTSNTEAFF
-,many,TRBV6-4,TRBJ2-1,TGTGCCAGCAGTGTCGGGGAGCAGAATGAGCAGTTCTTC,CASSVGEQNEQFF
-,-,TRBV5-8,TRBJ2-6,TGTGCCAGCAGCTTTCGGGTGTCTGGGGCCAACGTCCTGACTTTC,CASSFRVSGANVLTF
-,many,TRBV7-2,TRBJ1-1,TGTGCCAGCAGACGGACAGCATATAACACTGAAGCTTTCTTT,CASRRTAYNTEAFF
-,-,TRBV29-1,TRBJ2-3,TGCAGCGCACAGGGAGCAGATACGCAGTATTTT,CSAQGADTQYF
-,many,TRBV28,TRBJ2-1,TGTGCCAGCAGTTTACTCGGAGCTGAGCAGTTCTTC,CASSLLGAEQFF
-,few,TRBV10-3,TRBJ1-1,TGTGCCATCAGTGAGGATGCGGGAGGAGCTGAAGCTTTCTTT,CAISEDAGGAEAFF
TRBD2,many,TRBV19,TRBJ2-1,TGTGCCAGTAGGCAGCCGGGACTAGGAGGCGATGAGCAGTTCTTC,CASRQPGLGGDEQFF
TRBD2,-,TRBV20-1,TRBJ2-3,TGCAGTGCCCAGAAACTAGCGGGGGACACCGATACGCAGTATTTT,CSAQKLAGDTDTQYF
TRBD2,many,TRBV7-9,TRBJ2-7,TGTGCCAGCAGCCAAGGACTAGCGGAGCGCTACGAGCAGTACTTC,CASSQGLAERYEQYF
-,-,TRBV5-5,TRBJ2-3,TGTGCCAGCAGCTTGATGGGGGGTTCGGGCACAGATACGCAGTATTTT,CASSLMGGSGTDTQYF
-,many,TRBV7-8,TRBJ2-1,TGTGCCAGCAGCTTAATTGGGGGAGGAGGAGGGAATGAGCAGTTCTTC,CASSLIGGGGGNEQFF
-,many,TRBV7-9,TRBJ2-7,TGTGCCAGCAGCCGCCCAGTCGGCGAGCAGTACTTC,CASSRPVGEQYF
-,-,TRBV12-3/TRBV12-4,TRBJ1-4,TGTGCCAGCAGTTTTTCGAGGGGTGGATATGAAAAACTGTTTTTT,CASSFSRGGYEKLFF
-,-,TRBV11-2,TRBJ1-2,TGTGCCAGCAGCTTAGACCTGCAGGGGTATGGCTACACCTTC,CASSLDLQGYGYTF
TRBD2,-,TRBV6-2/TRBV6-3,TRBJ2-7,TGTGCCAGCAGTTACGCGGGACTAGCGTACGAGCAGTACTTC,CASSYAGLAYEQYF
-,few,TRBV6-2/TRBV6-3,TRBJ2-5,TGTGCCAGCAGGAGGGGCGAAGAGACCCAGTACTTC,CASRRGEETQYF
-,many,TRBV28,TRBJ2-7,TGTGCCAGCAGTTTTGGCTCAGCCTACGAGCAGTACTTC,CASSFGSAYEQYF
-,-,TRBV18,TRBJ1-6,TGTGCCAGCTCACCACCGATTCAGGAGAATTCACCCCTCCACTTT,CASSPPIQENSPLHF
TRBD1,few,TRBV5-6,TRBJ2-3,TGTGCCAGCAGCCTGCAGGGGGTACTGGTCACAGATACGCAGTATTTT,CASSLQGVLVTDTQYF
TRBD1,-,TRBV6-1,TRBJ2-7,TGTGCCACCGGGACAGGGGGAAGCTACGAGCAGTACTTC,CATGTGGSYEQYF
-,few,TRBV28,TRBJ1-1,TGTGCCAGCAGCTCCCAGCGATATGAAGCTTTCTTT,CASSSQRYEAFF
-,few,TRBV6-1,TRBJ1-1,TGTGCCAGCAGGCCGACAGGACAGAACACTGAAGCTTTCTTT,CASRPTGQNTEAFF
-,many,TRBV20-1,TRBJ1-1,TGCAGTGCTAGACCCCCTGCGGGTCAACGAAACACTGAAGCTTTCTTT,CSARPPAGQRNTEAFF
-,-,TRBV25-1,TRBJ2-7,TGTGCCAGCATACAGGGTTTTGAGTACGAGCAGTGCTTC,CASIQGFEYEQCF
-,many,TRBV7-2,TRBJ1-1,TGTGCCAGCTTCCTGGACCACAACACTGAAGCTTTCTTT,CASFLDHNTEAFF
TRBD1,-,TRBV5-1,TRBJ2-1,TGCGCCAGCAGCGCGTGGGACAGGGGCTCAGATGAGCAGTTCTTC,CASSAWDRGSDEQFF
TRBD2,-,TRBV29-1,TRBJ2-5,TGCAGCGTTGGGGGGGGGGTGGGAGAGACCCAGTACTTC,CSVGGGVGETQYF
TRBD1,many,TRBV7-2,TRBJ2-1,TGTGCCAGCAGCTTGTCCCGGGACAGCTTCGAAAATGAGCAGTTCTTC,CASSLSRDSFENEQFF
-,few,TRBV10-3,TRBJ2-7,TGTGCCACCCTCGGGGGCGGCGAGTCCTACGAGCAGTACTTC,CATLGGGESYEQYF
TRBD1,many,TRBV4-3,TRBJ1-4,TGCGCCAGCAGCCAGACAGGGGGAAATGAAAAACTGTTTTTT,CASSQTGGNEKLFF
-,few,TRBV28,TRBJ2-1,TGTGCCAGCACGCCATCAAGTGGGGTAGTCAATGAGCAGTTCTTC,CASTPSSGVVNEQFF
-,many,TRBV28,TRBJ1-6,TGTGCCAGCAGTTTCCCGGACGAAAGACGGTTTCAAAGCTCCTATAATTCACCCCTCCACTTT,CASSFPDERRFQSSYNSPLHF
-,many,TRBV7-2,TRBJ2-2,TGTGCCAGCAGCTTGGAGTCAGGGGGGGCCGGGGAGCTGTTTTTT,CASSLESGGAGELFF
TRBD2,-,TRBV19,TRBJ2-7,TGTGCCAGTAGTATTCCACGGGGGGTGATCTACGAGCAGTACTTC,CASSIPRGVIYEQYF
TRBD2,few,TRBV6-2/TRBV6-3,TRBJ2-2,TGTGCCAGCAGGAGCGGGGGTTTCGCCGGGGAGCTGTTTTTT,CASRSGGFAGELFF
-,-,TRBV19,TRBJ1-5,TGTGCCAGTGACTTAGGGGGACTCCCTGCCAATCAGCCCCAGCATTTT,CASDLGGLPANQPQHF
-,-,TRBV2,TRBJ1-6,TGTGCCAGCAGTGCCCCCCTAAGCTCACCCCTCCACTTT,CASSAPLSSPLHF
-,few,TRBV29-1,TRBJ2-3,TGCAGCGTGAAGGATGCAGATACGCAGTATTTT,CSVKDADTQYF
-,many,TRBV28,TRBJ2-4,TGTGCCAGCACTCTCCACGGGGTTAAAAACATTCAGTACTTC,CASTLHGVKNIQYF
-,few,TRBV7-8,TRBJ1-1,TGTGCCAGCAGCCTCCCACGAGGGGGTGGTACTGAAGCTTTCTTT,CASSLPRGGGTEAFF
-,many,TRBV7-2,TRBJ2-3,TGTGCCAGCAGCTTAGCGGGCCAGGGGATGGATACGCAGTATTTT,CASSLAGQGMDTQYF
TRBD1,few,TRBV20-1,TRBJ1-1,TGCAGTGCTACGAGAGTAGGACAGGTGAACACTGAAGCTTTCTTT,CSATRVGQVNTEAFF
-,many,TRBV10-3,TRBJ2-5,TGTGCCATCAGCCCAGGAGGGGGGGAAGAGACCCAGTACTTC,CAISPGGGEETQYF
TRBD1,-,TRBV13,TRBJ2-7,TGTGCCAGCAGCCGAACAGGAGCAGGGGGCTACGAGCAGTACTTC,CASSRTGAGGYEQYF
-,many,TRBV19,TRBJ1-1,TGTGCCAGTAGCTTTGGGGCCAATGAAGCTTTCTTT,CASSFGANEAFF
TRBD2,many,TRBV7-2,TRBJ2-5,TGTGCCAGCAGCTTAACCAGGGAGGGAGAGACCCAGTACTTC,CASSLTREGETQYF
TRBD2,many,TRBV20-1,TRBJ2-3,TGCAGTGCTAGCGAGACTAGCTTTGGCACAGATACGCAGTATTTT,CSASETSFGTDTQYF
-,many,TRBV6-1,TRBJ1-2,TGTGCCAGCAGTATCGGGGGGGCAGGGACCTATGGCTACACCTTC,CASSIGGAGTYGYTF
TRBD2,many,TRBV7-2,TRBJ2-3,TGTGCCAGCAGCCCGGGACTAGCGGGGGCAGATACGCAGTATTTT,CASSPGLAGADTQYF
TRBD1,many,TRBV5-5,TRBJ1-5,TGTGCCAGCAGCGGTGACGGGACAGGTATCAATCAGCCCCAGCATTTT,CASSGDGTGINQPQHF
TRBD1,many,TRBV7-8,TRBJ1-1,TGTGCCAGCAGCTCCAGGGGGCAGAACACTGAAGCTTTCTTT,CASSSRGQNTEAFF
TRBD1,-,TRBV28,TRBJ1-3,TGTGCCAGCACCGGGTCGACAGGGATAGACACCATATATTTT,CASTGSTGIDTIYF
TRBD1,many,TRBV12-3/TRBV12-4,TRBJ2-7,TGTGCCAGCAGTCCGCGGACAGGGGGAATCGGCGAGCAGTACTTC,CASSPRTGGIGEQYF
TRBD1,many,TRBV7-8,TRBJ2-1,TGTGCCAGCAGCTACACCGGGACAGGAGACTACAATGAGCAGTTCTTC,CASSYTGTGDYNEQFF
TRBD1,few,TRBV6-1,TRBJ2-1,TGTGCCAGCGGGTGGCAGGGGGCCGACAATGAGCAGTTCTTC,CASGWQGADNEQFF
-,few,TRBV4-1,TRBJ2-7,TGTGCCAGCAGCCAAGATCGGTTGAGCGGGGACACCTGGGGCGAGCAGTACTTC,CASSQDRLSGDTWGEQYF